A single sample is the source of the 8 T cell receptor beta chains below, sequenced in a study of control samples from healthy donors and cancer patients. Some clones are missing from TCRdb's copy, which holds only in-frame ones; the method was immunoSEQ multiplex PCR. The table lists 70,000 to 80,000 clones, more than 75% of them singletons. The sequencing sample was made of blood. All receptors come from a woman aged 50 to 60 in good health.

There are a few counts of this clone. V usage is TRBV5-1 and J usage is TRBJ1-6, with TRBD1 identical over 7 bases. J gave up 7 bases and V 3 bases, and 4 bases lay outside the gene matches. The germline CDR1 and CDR2 sequences are SGHRS and YFSETQ. CDR3 length: 14 amino acids. The CDR3 DNA reads as TGCGCCAGCAGCTGGGACAGCTGGAATTCACCCCTCCACTTT. Its translation: CASSWDSWNSPLHF.

The chain recombines TRBV7-8 with TRBJ1-6; D possibly corresponds to TRBD1 (5 bases). V was cut by 6 bases and J by 5 bases, with 11 bases left in between. Germline V gives CDR1 SGHVS, CDR2 FQNEAQ. The CDR3 totals 14 residues. The CDR3 sequence: CASRPGRHNSPLHF. CDR3 nucleotide sequence: TGTGCCAGCAGACCGGGACGGCATAATTCACCCCTCCACTTT.

CDR3 in amino acids: CASSSPGQGEQPQHF. CDR3 sequence (DNA): TGTGCCAGCAGTTCTCCGGGACAGGGGGAACAGCCCCAGCATTTT. The V gene is TRBV28, the J gene TRBJ1-5; TRBD1 matches 11 bases. The CDR3 contains 15 residues. Unmatched junction bases numbered 6, after V lost 4 bases and J lost 7 bases. Germline V lookup: CDR1 MDHEN, CDR2 SYDVKM.

This chain uses TRBV3-1 (or the pseudogene TRBV3-2) with TRBJ1-1; 7 bases agree with TRBD1. Germline CDR1 reads LGHDT; CDR2 reads YNNKEL (reference sequence). The CDR3 runs 13 residues. Germline trimming cut 2 bases from V and 11 bases from J; bases unmatched to any gene: 8. The CDR3 region is CASSQSSRGMAFF. The DNA for the CDR3 is TGTGCCAGCAGCCAATCCTCCAGGGGGATGGCTTTCTTT.

The chain carries TRBV28 and TRBJ1-6; no clear D gene. Germline loops: CDR1 MDHEN, CDR2 SYDVKM. V shed 1 base and J shed 6 bases, with 13 bases lying between them. This CDR3 comprises 16 residues. In DNA form, the CDR3 reads TGTGCCAGCAGTTTATTCTCCTATCGGGGTAATTCACCCCTCCACTTT. Residues: CASSLFSYRGNSPLHF.

This sequence joins TRBV2 and TRBJ2-3; 14 bases are shared with TRBD2. The CDR3 runs 15 residues. CDR1 and CDR2 (germline): SNHLY, FYNNEI. V shed 6 bases, J shed 4 bases, and the junction held 3 bases outside the gene matches. DNA of the CDR3: TGTGCCAGCAGAAGACTAGCGGGAGGGGCAGATACGCAGTATTTT. Protein sequence: CASRRLAGGADTQYF.

The chain is built from TRBV19 and TRBJ1-5; D is undetermined. The germline CDR1 and CDR2 sequences are LNHDA and SQIVND (reference sequence). V lost 4 bases and J 0 bases, leaving 10 bases between the germline ends. The length of the CDR3 is 15 residues. CDR3 in DNA: TGTGCCAGTAGTAATCTGGCGGTTAGCAATCAGCCCCAGCATTTT. This codes for CASSNLAVSNQPQHF.

CDR3 bases: TGTGCCAGCAGTGATGAACTGCGGGGCTACACCTTC. The encoded protein is CASSDELRGYTF. The chain combines TRBV6-1 with TRBJ1-2; unclear D gene. This CDR3 is 12 amino acids long. V was trimmed by 3 bases and J by 8 bases, leaving 10 bases between them. Germline V gene sequence: CDR1 MNHNS, CDR2 SASEGT.